This TCR beta chain stems from a study of blood T cells in healthy people across ages. With a J-beta primer mix and a sample-barcoded 5' primer, a second PCR ran roughly 7 to 11 cycles. Every sample returned 2.5 million or more CDR3-containing paired-end reads. TCRdb recomputed calls from the 5' RACE reads with MiXCR, one row per CDR3 protein. The sample lists approximately 1,000,000 distinct CDR3 sequences; under 55% were seen once. In the case of this clonotype: Its antigen is currently unknown. One junction end disagrees with the germline gene, perhaps due to a read error.

Study-level points and caveats: Estimated diversity that came from one million T cells was considered an underestimate.

The germline V gene has CDR1 SGDLS and CDR2 YYNGEE. There are 13 residues in the CDR3. The chain joins TRBV9 to TRBJ2-3, with D possibly TRBD1 on 5 matching bases. Sample: blood. The receptor comes from a woman aged 60 to 75 in good health. CDR3 loop: CASSAGHTDMQYF. CDR3 coding DNA: TGTGCCAGCAGCGCCGGACACACAGATATGCAGTATTTT.